These 20 T cell receptor beta chains were sequenced from one sample in a study of shared clonotypes between healthy human individuals. As defined, naive CD8 cells were CD45RO-negative and positively selected for CCR7, with terminally differentiated effector memory CD45RA+ cells excluded. Sequencing used immunoSEQ multiplex PCR; TCRdb keeps in-frame clones, though not all of them. The table lists under 850,000 clones, more than 85% of them singletons. Sequencing used naive CD8+ T cells sorted from blood. These receptors all come from a young man in good health.

This chain links TRBV9 with TRBJ1-1; D is undetermined. Trimming shortened V by 4 bases and J by 5 bases, and 12 bases separated the two germline ends. The germline gives CDR1 SGDLS, CDR2 YYNGEE. This CDR3 is 13 amino acids long. CDR3: CASSHDLETEAFF. The CDR3 DNA sequence: TGTGCCAGCAGCCACGACCTCGAGACTGAAGCTTTCTTT.

The J gene is TRBJ1-2, the V gene TRBV13; D is unclear. Trimming cost V 0 bases and J 3 bases, with 26 bases left between them. CDR3 size: 20 residues. CDR1 is PRHDT, CDR2 FYEKMQ, per germline (reference sequence). The CDR3 nucleotides are TGTGCCAGCAGCTTAGGGTTTGTCGGACTTTCTACTATCGGCTACTATGGCTACACCTTC. Protein sequence: CASSLGFVGLSTIGYYGYTF.

The V and J genes are TRBV29-1 and TRBJ2-7; the D gene is possibly TRBD2 (6 bases). Trimming cost V 6 bases and J 4 bases, with 13 bases left between them. Germline V lookup: CDR1 SQVTM, CDR2 ANQGSEA. This CDR3 contains 12 residues. Here the CDR3 reads CSVRESMYEQYF. The CDR3 region has the DNA TGCAGCGTCCGGGAGAGTATGTACGAGCAGTACTTC.

The CDR3 sequence is CASGWDGAHNEQFF. The CDR3 nucleotides read TGTGCCAGCGGTTGGGACGGGGCACACAATGAGCAGTTCTTC. The rearrangement links TRBV7-9 to TRBJ2-1, with D perhaps TRBD1 or TRBD2 (5 bases each). CDR3 size: 14 residues. V was shortened by 8 bases and J by 5 bases, with 16 bases between the two germline ends. The germline V gene has CDR1 SEHNR and CDR2 FQNEAQ (reference sequence).

This clone showed up just once. This rearrangement joins TRBV6-1 to TRBJ2-7; D is unclear. Germline values: CDR1 MNHNS, CDR2 SASEGT. CDR3 size: 16 residues. Trimming took 2 bases from V and 0 from J, leaving 14 bases between them. CDR3 nucleotide sequence: TGTGCCAGCAGTGAATCTGCCCCAAACCCCTCCTACGAGCAGTACTTC. Translation gives CASSESAPNPSYEQYF.

This chain's CDR3 is CASRRTSPDPTDTQYF. The CDR3 nucleotides read TGTGCCAGCAGACGGACTAGCCCGGACCCCACAGATACGCAGTATTTT. The chain uses TRBV27 and TRBJ2-3; 8 bases align to TRBD2. The CDR3 sequence is 16 residues long. Germline CDR1 MNHEY, CDR2 SMNVEV (reference sequence). Trimming cost V 6 bases and J 2 bases; bases outside gene matches: 10.

The chain joins TRBV6-6 to TRBJ2-7; the match to TRBD2 covers 11 bases. Germline lookup yields CDR1 MNHNY and CDR2 SVGAGI (reference sequence). The J segment lost 3 bases and the V segment lost 0 bases, leaving 1 base of the junction unmatched. The CDR3 consists of 15 residues. CDR3 sequence reads: CASSYSGLADYEQYF. The CDR3 nucleotides are TGTGCCAGCAGTTACTCGGGACTAGCGGACTACGAGCAGTACTTC.

For the CDR3, the DNA is TGTGCCAGCAGCTTCCCCGGTTCGGACAGGGGTAATGAAAAACTGTTTTTT. It encodes CASSFPGSDRGNEKLFF. The chain employs TRBV7-8 and TRBJ1-4; 9 bases line up with TRBD1. This CDR3 contains 17 residues. Germline trimming cut 3 bases from V and 4 bases from J; bases unmatched to any gene: 9. In germline, CDR1 is SGHVS, CDR2 FQNEAQ.

This chain connects TRBV4-3 to TRBJ1-1; D is undetermined. CDR1 and CDR2 from the germline V gene are LGHNA and YSLEER. V was clipped by 0 bases and J by 0 bases, with 14 bases between them. CDR3 length: 17 residues. The CDR3 region has the DNA TGCGCCAGCAGCCAAGATTCGGATCTCACCCTGAACACTGAAGCTTTCTTT. Protein product: CASSQDSDLTLNTEAFF.

V gene TRBV7-8 combines with J gene TRBJ1-2, with a weak D call TRBD1 (6 bases). CDR1 SGHVS and CDR2 FQNEAQ come from the germline V gene. CDR3 length: 15 residues. V shed 4 bases and J shed 6 bases, with 18 bases lying between them. DNA for the CDR3: TGTGCCAGCAGCTCCCGGAAAGGGGGATCGGATGGCTACACCTTC. It specifies CASSSRKGGSDGYTF.

The gene calls are TRBV15 and TRBJ2-1, with D perhaps TRBD2 (5 bases). Per the germline V gene, CDR1 is LNHNV and CDR2 is YYDKDF (reference sequence). V lost 5 bases, J lost 8 bases, and 13 bases lay in between. CDR3 length: 13 residues. The CDR3 coding sequence is TGTGCCACCAGCTCTCGGACCGGGGATGAGCAGTTCTTC. This gives the protein CATSSRTGDEQFF.

The rearrangement links TRBV5-1 to TRBJ2-1; D is ambiguous. The V and J ends lost 4 bases and 5 bases respectively, with 4 bases between them. Germline CDR1 SGHRS, CDR2 YFSETQ. The CDR3 runs 11 residues. The DNA for the CDR3 is TGCGCCAGCAGCGGAAACAATGAGCAGTTCTTC. Its protein product is CASSGNNEQFF.

For this clone: At one end the junction does not follow the germline gene, possibly because of a read error. The chain uses TRBV11-2 and TRBJ2-3; D remains ambiguous. The CDR3 consists of 11 residues. Germline V gene sequence: CDR1 SGHAT, CDR2 FQNNGV. DNA of the CDR3: TGTGCCAGCAGCTTAACTGGGTTCGCGGATTTT. Translating gives CASSLTGFADF.

The chain employs TRBV10-1 and TRBJ2-5; D not resolved. This CDR3 region has 14 residues. Germline CDR1 reads WNHNN; CDR2 reads SYGVQD (reference sequence). V was pared by 6 bases and J by 0 bases, with 11 bases between. In nucleotides, the CDR3 is TGCGCCAGCAGCTACACAAGAAACCAAGAGACCCAGTACTTC. Translating gives CASSYTRNQETQYF.

About this clone: Other nucleotide sequences in the sample specify the same CDR3. The CDR3 is CASSLGGYEQYF. In DNA form, the CDR3 reads TGTGCCAGCAGCTTGGGAGGTTACGAGCAGTACTTC. The chain recombines TRBV5-4 with TRBJ2-7, with D unresolved. The germline gives CDR1 SGHNT, CDR2 YYREEE (reference sequence). The CDR3 length is 12 residues. V lost 0 bases and J lost 4, with 5 bases in between.

The gene calls are TRBV7-3 and TRBJ2-7, with a weak D call TRBD1 (6 bases). The CDR3 length is 13 residues. Germline assignment: CDR1 SGHTA and CDR2 FQGTGA. Deletions cut 2 bases from V and 3 bases from J, with 8 bases between. CDR3 in DNA: TGTGCCAGCAGCTTAGAGACAGGCTACGAGCAGTACTTC. It specifies CASSLETGYEQYF.

The chain recombines TRBV9 with TRBJ2-2; weak D call: TRBD2 (5 bases). Germline V CDR1 and CDR2: SGDLS, YYNGEE. The CDR3 runs to 15 residues. V was cut by 2 bases and J by 6 bases, with 14 bases left in between. CDR3 coding DNA: TGTGCCAGCAGCGTCCCGAGGGCCGGGGCCGGGGAGCTGTTTTTT. It encodes CASSVPRAGAGELFF.

V and J are TRBV2 and TRBJ2-5; TRBD2 agrees at 10 bases. The CDR3 extends over 15 amino acids. V lost 3 bases to trimming and J lost 3 bases; unmatched junction nucleotides: 4. The germline CDR1 and CDR2 sequences are SNHLY and FYNNEI. CDR3 sequence: CASSDPLAGEETQYF. The CDR3 DNA sequence: TGTGCCAGCAGTGACCCGCTAGCGGGAGAAGAGACCCAGTACTTC.

The chain joins TRBV19 to TRBJ2-5; TRBD2 is a possible D gene (5 bases). Germline V gene data show CDR1 as LNHDA and CDR2 as SQIVND (reference sequence). The V end was cut by 0 bases, the J end by 7 bases, with 12 bases between. This CDR3 comprises 14 residues. The CDR3: CASSIERAERTQYF. Written as DNA, the CDR3 is TGTGCCAGTAGTATAGAGAGGGCAGAGCGGACCCAGTACTTC.

As concerns this clone: At the DNA level, this CDR3 is encoded by other sequences in the same sample as well. The chain combines TRBV27 with TRBJ2-7; TRBD2 matches 8 bases. The CDR3 is made up of 13 amino acids. The V gene's germline CDR1 is MNHEY and CDR2 SMNVEV (reference sequence). The trim removed 5 bases at V and 0 bases at J, leaving 0 bases unmatched. The CDR3 protein is CASSLAGSYEQYF. CDR3 nucleotide sequence: TGTGCCAGCAGTCTAGCGGGCTCCTACGAGCAGTACTTC.